The clone carrying this TCR beta chain turned up a few times. TCRdb recomputed calls from the reads with MiXCR, one row per CDR3 protein. The sample records 200,000 to 300,000 distinct CDR3 sequences, 8% to 9.5% being singletons. This sample is drawn from a study of T cell repertoires in cytomegalovirus infection. Across the whole study: Carrying CMV and the relevant HLA type showed in public TCR beta signatures.

Trimming cost V 4 bases and J 7 bases; bases outside gene matches: 12. The germline V gene encodes CDR1 MDHEN and CDR2 SYDVKM. The length of the CDR3 is 16 residues. This chain joins TRBV28 and TRBJ1-4; TRBD1 agrees at 7 bases. The TCR comes from a human donor in good health (CMV status not recorded). Some clones in this sample may be carry-over from other donors' samples. What was sequenced was PBMCs. Written as DNA, the CDR3 is TGTGCCAGCAGTTCCCCCGACAGGGTGTATGTTGAAAAACTGTTTTTT. It is translated as CASSSPDRVYVEKLFF.